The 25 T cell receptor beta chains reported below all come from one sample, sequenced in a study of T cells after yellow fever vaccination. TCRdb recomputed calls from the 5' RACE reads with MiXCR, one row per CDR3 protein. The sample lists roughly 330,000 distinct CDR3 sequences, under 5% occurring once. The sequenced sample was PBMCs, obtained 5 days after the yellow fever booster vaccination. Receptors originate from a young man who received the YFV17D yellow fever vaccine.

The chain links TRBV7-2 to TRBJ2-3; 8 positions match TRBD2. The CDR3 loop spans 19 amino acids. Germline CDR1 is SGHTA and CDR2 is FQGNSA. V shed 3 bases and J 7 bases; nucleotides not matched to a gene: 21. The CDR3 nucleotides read TGTGCCAGCAGCTTTGTAATCGGTCGCACGGGGGGGATGTTGAATACGCAGTATTTT. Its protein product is CASSFVIGRTGGMLNTQYF.

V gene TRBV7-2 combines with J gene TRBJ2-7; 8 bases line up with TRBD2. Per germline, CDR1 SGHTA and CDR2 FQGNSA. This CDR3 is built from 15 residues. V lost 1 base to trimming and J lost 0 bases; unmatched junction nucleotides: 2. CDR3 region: CASSLGLAHSYEQYF. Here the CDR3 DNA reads TGTGCCAGCAGCTTAGGACTAGCGCACTCCTACGAGCAGTACTTC. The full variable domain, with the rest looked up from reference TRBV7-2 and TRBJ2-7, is GAGVSQSPSNKVTEKGKDVELRCDPISGHTALYWYRQSLGQGLEFLIYFQGNSAPDKSGLPSDRFSAERTGGSVSTLTIQRTQQEDSAVYLCASSLGLAHSYEQYFGPGTRLTVT.

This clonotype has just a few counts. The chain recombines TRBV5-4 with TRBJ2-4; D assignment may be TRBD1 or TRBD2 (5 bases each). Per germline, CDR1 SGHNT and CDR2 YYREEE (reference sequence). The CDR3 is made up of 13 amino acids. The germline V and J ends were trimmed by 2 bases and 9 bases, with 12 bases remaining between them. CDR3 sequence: CASSFRGQGIQYF. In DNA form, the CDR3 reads TGTGCCAGCAGCTTTCGGGGTCAGGGCATTCAGTACTTC. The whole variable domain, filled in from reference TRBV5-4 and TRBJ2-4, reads ETGVTQSPTHLIKTRGQQVTLRCSSQSGHNTVSWYQQALGQGPQFIFQYYREEENGRGNFPPRFSGLQFPNYSSELNVNALELDDSALYLCASSFRGQGIQYFGAGTRLSVL.

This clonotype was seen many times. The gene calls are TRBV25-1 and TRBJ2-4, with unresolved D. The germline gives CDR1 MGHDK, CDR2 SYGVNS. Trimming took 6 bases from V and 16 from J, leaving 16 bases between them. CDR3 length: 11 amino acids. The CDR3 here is CASRRAAKVYF. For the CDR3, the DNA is TGTGCCAGCAGAAGGGCCGCAAAAGTCTACTTC.

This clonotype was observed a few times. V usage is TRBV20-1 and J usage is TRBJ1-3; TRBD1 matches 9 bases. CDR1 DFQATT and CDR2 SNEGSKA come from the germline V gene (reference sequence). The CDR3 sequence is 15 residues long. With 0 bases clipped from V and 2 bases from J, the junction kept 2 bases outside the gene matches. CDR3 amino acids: CSARDRQGAGNTIYF. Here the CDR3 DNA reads TGCAGTGCTAGAGATCGACAGGGGGCTGGAAACACCATATATTTT.

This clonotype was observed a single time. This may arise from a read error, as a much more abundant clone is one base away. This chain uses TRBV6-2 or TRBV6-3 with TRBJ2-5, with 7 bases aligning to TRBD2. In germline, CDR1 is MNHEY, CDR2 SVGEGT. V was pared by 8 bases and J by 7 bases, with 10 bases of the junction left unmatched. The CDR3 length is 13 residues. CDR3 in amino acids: CASRNGGGVTQYF. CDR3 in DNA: TGTGCCAGCCGGAATGGGGGGGGAGTGACCCAGTACTTC.

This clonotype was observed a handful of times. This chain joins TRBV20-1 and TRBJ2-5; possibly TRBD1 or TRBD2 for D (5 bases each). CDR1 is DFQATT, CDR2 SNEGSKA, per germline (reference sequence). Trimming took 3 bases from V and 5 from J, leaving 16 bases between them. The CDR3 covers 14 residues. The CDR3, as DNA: TGCAGTGCTAGGAGAGGGGCTCATGGGGAGACCCAGTACTTC. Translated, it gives CSARRGAHGETQYF.

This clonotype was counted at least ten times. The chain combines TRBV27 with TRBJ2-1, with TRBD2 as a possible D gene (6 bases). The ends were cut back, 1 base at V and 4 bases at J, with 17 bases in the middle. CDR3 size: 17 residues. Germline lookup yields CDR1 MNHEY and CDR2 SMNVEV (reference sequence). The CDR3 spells CASSLFSGTPEYNEQFF. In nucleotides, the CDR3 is TGTGCCAGCAGTTTATTCTCCGGGACTCCGGAATACAATGAGCAGTTCTTC.

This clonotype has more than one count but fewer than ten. CDR3 amino acids: CSARVGGYGLRGYTF. The CDR3 DNA sequence: TGCAGTGCTAGAGTCGGGGGCTACGGATTGAGGGGCTACACCTTC. The gene calls are TRBV20-1 and TRBJ1-2; D may be TRBD1 (6 bases). Germline CDR1 is DFQATT and CDR2 is SNEGSKA (reference sequence). The CDR3 contains 15 residues. V was clipped by 1 base and J by 8 bases, with 20 bases between them.

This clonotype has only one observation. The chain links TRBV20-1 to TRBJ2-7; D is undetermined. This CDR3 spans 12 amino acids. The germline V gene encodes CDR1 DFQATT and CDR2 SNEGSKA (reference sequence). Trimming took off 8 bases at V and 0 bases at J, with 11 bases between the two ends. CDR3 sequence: CSTRSSSYEQYF. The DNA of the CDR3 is TGCAGTACCAGGTCAAGCTCCTACGAGCAGTACTTC.

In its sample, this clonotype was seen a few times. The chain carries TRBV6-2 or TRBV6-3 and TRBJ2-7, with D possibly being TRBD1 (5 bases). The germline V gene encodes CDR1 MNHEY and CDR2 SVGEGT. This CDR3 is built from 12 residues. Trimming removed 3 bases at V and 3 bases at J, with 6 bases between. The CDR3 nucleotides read TGTGCCAGCAGTTATCAGGGCTACGAGCAGTACGTC. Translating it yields CASSYQGYEQYV.

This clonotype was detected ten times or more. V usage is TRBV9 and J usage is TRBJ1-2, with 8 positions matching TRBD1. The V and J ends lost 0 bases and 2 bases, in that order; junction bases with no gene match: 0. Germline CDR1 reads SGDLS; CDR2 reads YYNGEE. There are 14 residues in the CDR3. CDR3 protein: CASSVAGGNYGYTF. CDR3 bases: TGTGCCAGCAGCGTAGCAGGGGGCAACTATGGCTACACCTTC. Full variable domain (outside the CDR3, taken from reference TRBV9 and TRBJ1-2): DSGVTQTPKHLITATGQRVTLRCSPRSGDLSVYWYQQSLDQGLQFLIQYYNGEERAKGNILERFSAQQFPDLHSELNLSSLELGDSALYFCASSVAGGNYGYTFGSGTRLTVV.

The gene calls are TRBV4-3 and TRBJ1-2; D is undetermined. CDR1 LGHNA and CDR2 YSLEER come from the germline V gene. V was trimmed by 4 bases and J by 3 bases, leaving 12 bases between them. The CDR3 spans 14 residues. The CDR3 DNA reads TGCGCCAGCAGCCCCGGAGGCACTTACTATGGCTACACCTTC. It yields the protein CASSPGGTYYGYTF.

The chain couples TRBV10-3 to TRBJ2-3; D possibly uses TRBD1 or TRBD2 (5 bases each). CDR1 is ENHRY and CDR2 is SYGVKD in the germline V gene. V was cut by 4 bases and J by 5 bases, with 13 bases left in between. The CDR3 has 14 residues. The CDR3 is CAISGDEGGDTQYF. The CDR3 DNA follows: TGTGCCATCAGTGGGGACGAGGGCGGAGATACGCAGTATTTT.

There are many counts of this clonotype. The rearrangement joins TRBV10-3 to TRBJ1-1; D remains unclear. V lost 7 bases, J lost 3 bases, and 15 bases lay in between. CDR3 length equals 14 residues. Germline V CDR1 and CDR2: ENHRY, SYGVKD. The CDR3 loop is CAITPAGIDTEAFF. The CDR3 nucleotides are TGTGCCATCACCCCGGCGGGCATAGACACTGAAGCTTTCTTT.

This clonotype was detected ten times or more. The DNA for the CDR3 is TGTGCCAGCAGTCCGATCACTTTCTCGTTGAGAGAGACCCAGTACTTC. The encoded protein is CASSPITFSLRETQYF. The rearrangement joins TRBV27 to TRBJ2-5; D call uncertain. The ends were cut back, 5 bases at V and 4 bases at J, with 20 bases in the middle. Germline loops: CDR1 MNHEY, CDR2 SMNVEV (reference sequence). The CDR3 totals 16 residues.

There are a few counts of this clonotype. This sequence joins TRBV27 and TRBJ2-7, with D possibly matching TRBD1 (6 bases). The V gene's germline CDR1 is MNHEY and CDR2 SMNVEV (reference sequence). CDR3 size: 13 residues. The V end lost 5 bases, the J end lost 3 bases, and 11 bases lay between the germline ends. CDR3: CASSQDRVYEQYF. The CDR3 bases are TGTGCCAGCAGTCAGGACAGAGTCTACGAGCAGTACTTC.

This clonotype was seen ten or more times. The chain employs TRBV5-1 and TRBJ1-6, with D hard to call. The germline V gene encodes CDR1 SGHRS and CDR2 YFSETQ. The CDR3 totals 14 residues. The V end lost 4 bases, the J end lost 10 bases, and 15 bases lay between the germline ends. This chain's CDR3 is CASSPDRLGSPLHF. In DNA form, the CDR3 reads TGCGCCAGCAGCCCGGACCGACTGGGGTCACCCCTCCACTTT.

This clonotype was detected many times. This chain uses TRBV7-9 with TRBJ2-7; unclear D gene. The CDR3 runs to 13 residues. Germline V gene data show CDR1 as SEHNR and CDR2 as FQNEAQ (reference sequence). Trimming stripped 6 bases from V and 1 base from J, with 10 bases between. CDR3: CASSWTQSYEQYF. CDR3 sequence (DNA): TGTGCCAGCAGTTGGACCCAGTCCTACGAGCAGTACTTC.

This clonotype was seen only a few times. CDR3 residues: CSADEPGLDADTQYF. In nucleotides, the CDR3 is TGCAGTGCCGACGAACCGGGACTAGACGCAGATACGCAGTATTTT. The chain links TRBV20-1 to TRBJ2-3, with 8 nucleotides matching TRBD2. V was clipped by 6 bases and J by 4 bases; unmatched bases: 12. Germline lookup yields CDR1 DFQATT and CDR2 SNEGSKA (reference sequence). CDR3 length: 15 residues.

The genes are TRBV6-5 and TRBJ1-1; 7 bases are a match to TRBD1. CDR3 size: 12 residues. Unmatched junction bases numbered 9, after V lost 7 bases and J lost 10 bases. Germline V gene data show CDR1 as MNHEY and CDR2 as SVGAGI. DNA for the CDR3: TGTGCCAGCATTCAAAAGGGGGCGATAGCTTTCTTT. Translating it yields CASIQKGAIAFF.

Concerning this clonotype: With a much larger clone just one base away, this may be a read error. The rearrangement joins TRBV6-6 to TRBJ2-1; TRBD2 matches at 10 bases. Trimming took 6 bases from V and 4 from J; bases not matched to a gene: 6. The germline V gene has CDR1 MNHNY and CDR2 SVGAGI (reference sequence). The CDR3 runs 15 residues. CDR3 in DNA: TGTGCCAGCAGAGTTAGCGGGGGGCAGTACAATGAGCAGTTCTTC. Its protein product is CASRVSGGQYNEQFF.

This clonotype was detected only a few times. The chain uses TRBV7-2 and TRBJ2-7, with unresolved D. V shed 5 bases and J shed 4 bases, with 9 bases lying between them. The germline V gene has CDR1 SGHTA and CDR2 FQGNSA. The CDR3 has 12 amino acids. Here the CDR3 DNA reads TGTGCCAGCAGCCAAGGGTGGTACGAGCAGTACTTC. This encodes CASSQGWYEQYF.

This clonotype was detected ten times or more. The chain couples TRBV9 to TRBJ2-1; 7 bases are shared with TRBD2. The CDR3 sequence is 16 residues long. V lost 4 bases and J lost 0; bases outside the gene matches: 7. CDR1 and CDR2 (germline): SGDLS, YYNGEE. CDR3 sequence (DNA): TGTGCCAGCAGCCCTAGCGGAGGAAGCTCCTACAATGAGCAGTTCTTC. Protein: CASSPSGGSSYNEQFF.

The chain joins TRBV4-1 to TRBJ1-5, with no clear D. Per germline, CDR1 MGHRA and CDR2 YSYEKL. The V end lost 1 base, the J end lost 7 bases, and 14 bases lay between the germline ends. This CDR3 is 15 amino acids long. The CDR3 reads CASSQVKDDQQPQHF. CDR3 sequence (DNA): TGCGCCAGCAGCCAAGTAAAGGACGACCAACAGCCCCAGCATTTT.